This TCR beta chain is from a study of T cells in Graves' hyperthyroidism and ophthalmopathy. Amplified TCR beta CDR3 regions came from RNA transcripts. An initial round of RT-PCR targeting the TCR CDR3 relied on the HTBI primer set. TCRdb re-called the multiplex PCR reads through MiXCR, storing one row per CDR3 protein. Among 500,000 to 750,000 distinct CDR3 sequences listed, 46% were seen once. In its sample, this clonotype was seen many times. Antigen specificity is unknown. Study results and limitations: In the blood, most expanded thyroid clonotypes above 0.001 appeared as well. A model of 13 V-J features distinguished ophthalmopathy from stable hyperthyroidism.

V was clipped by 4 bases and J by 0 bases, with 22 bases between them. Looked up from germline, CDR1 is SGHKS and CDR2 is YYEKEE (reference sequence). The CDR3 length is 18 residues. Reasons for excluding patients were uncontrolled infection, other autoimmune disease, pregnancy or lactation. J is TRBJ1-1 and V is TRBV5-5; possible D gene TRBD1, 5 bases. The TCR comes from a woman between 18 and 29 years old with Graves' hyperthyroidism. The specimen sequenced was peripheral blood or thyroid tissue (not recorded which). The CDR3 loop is CASSDAQTGRYVNTEAFF. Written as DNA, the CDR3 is TGTGCCAGCAGCGATGCGCAGACGGGACGGTACGTGAACACTGAAGCTTTCTTT.